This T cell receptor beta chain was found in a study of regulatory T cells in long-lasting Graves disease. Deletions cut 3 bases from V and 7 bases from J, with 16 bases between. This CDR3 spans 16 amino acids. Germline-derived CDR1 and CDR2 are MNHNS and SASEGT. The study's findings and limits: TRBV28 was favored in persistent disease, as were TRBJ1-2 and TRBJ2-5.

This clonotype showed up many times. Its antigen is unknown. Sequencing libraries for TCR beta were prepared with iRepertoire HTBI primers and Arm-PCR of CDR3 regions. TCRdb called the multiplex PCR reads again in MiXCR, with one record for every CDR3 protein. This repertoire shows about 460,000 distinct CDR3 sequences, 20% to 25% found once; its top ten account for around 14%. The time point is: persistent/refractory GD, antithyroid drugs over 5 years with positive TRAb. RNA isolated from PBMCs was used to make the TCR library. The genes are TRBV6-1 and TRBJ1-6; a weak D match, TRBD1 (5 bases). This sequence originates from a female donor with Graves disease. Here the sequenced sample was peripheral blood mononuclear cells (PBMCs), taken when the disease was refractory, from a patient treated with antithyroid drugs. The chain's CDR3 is CASSEKSGRTNSPLHF. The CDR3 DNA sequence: TGTGCCAGCAGTGAGAAGTCGGGACGTACGAATTCACCCCTCCACTTT.